The TCR beta chain described here comes from a study of beta chain features in type 1 diabetes. The junction had 4 bases not matched to a gene; V was cut back by 3 bases and J by 6 bases. The CDR3 extends over 14 amino acids. Reverse transcription of all isolated RNA meant that expressed TCRB transcripts were sequenced. Clones were sequenced by immunoSEQ multiplex PCR, and TCRdb holds only the in-frame ones, with some missing. The sample carries roughly 380,000 clones, about 19% recorded once. Every participating donor gave one draw, a heparinised blood sample averaging around 0.11 L. Whole-study results and caveats: Whether HLA type affects TCRB rearrangement stayed undetermined in the present work. Sequencing from cDNA could over-represent high-TCR-expressing cells.

A few counts support this clone. Its specificity is not known. What was sequenced was naive CD4+ T cells from blood. This chain links TRBV23-1 with TRBJ1-5, with 8 nucleotides matching TRBD1. TRBV23-1 is an ORF, and what it does is uncertain. The source of this sequence is a woman aged 18-35 years in good health. The CDR3 reads CASSHGQGAQPQHF. CDR3 bases: TGCGCCAGCAGTCATGGGCAGGGGGCTCAGCCCCAGCATTTT.